This TCR beta chain was captured in a study of blood T cell repertoires in COVID-19. Method: immunoSEQ multiplex PCR; TCRdb's copy keeps in-frame clones and lacks some. The data hold some 250,000 clones, with approximately 83% observed a single time. The CDR3 loop spans 11 amino acids. V was clipped by 7 bases and J by 6 bases, with 11 bases between them. Germline lookup yields CDR1 DFQATT and CDR2 SNEGSKA (reference sequence). The sequencing sample was made of peripheral blood. This clonotype originated in a woman aged 25 to 39 who had recovered from COVID-19. The V and J genes are TRBV20-1 and TRBJ2-3; a weak D match, TRBD2 (5 bases). CDR3 in DNA: TGCAGTGGGACTTGGAGCGATACGCAGTATTTT. It translates to CSGTWSDTQYF.